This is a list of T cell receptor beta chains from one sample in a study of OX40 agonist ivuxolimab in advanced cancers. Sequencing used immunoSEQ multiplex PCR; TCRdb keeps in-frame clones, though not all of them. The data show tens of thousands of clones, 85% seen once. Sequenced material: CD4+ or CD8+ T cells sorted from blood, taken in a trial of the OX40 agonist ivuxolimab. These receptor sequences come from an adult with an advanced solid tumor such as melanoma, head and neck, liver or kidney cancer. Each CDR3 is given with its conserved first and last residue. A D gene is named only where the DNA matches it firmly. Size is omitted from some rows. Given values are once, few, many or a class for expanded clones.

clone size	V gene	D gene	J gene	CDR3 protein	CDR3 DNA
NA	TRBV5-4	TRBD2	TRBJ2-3	CASSSGLAGGSTDTQYF	TGTGCCAGCAGCTCCGGACTAGCGGGAGGTAGCACAGATACGCAGTATTTT
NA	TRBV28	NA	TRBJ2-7	CASRTSGTLGEQYF	TGTGCTAGCCGCACCTCAGGTACTTTGGGGGAGCAGTACTTC
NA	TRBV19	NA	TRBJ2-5	CASTVGGNQETQYF	TGTGCCAGTACTGTCGGGGGCAACCAAGAGACCCAGTACTTC
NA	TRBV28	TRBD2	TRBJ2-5	CASSLGTSGKETQYF	TGTGCCAGCAGCCTCGGGACTAGCGGAAAAGAGACCCAGTACTTC
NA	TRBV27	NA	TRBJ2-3	CASSFGRSTDTQYF	TGTGCCAGCAGTTTTGGGAGGAGCACAGATACGCAGTATTTT
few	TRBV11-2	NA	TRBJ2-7	CASSLVGQARHEQYF	TGTGCCAGCAGCTTAGTTGGGCAGGCCCGGCACGAGCAGTACTTC
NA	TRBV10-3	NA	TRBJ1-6	CAISSRGRDSPLHF	TGTGCCATCAGTTCAAGGGGGAGGGATTCACCCCTCCACTTT
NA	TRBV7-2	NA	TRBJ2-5	CASSLDRGGGETQYF	TGTGCCAGCAGCTTAGACAGGGGAGGGGGGGAGACCCAGTACTTC
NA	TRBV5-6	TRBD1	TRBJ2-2	CASSPPWDRSTGELFF	TGTGCCAGCAGCCCCCCTTGGGACAGAAGCACCGGGGAGCTGTTTTTT
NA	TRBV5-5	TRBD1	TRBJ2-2	CASSSTGATNTGELFF	TGTGCCAGCAGCTCAACAGGGGCAACGAACACCGGGGAGCTGTTTTTT
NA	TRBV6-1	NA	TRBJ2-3	CASSEGLAQSTDTQYF	TGTGCCAGCAGTGAAGGGCTAGCACAAAGCACAGATACGCAGTATTTT
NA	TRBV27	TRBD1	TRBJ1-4	CASSFEQGANEKLFF	TGTGCCAGCAGTTTCGAGCAGGGGGCTAATGAAAAACTGTTTTTT
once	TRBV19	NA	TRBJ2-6	CASSIARETGANVLTF	TGTGCCAGTAGTATAGCGAGGGAGACTGGGGCCAACGTCCTGACTTTC
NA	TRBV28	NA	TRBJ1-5	CASNPDILYSNQPQHF	TGTGCCAGCAACCCCGACATACTGTATAGCAATCAGCCCCAGCATTTT
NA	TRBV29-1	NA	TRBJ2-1	CSVASSNEQFF	TGCAGCGTTGCTAGCAGCAATGAGCAGTTCTTC
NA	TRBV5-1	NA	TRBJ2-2	CASSLSPPTGELFF	TGCGCCAGCAGCTTGTCGCCCCCCACCGGGGAGCTGTTTTTT
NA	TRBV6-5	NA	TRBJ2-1	CASSSLGGQFF	TGTGCCAGCAGTTCGCTGGGGGGGCAGTTCTTC
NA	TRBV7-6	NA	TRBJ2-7	CASSPSGAYEQYF	TGTGCCAGCAGTCCCTCGGGGGCATACGAGCAGTACTTC
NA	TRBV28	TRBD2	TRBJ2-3	CASSRGLAGGLRRGDTQYF	TGTGCCAGCAGTCGTGGACTAGCGGGAGGTTTGAGGCGGGGAGATACGCAGTATTTT
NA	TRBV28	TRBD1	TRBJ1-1	CASSLGGTVNTEAFF	TGTGCCAGCAGTTTAGGAGGGACAGTGAACACTGAAGCTTTCTTT